These T cell receptor beta chains were read from a single sample in a study of response to subunit inactivated influenza vaccine. TCRdb re-called the RT-PCR reads through MiXCR, storing one row per CDR3 protein. This table has hundreds of thousands of distinct CDR3 sequences, around 8% appearing once. The starting material was PBMCs from blood, obtained less than 30 months after vaccination. These receptor sequences come from a man between 50 and 69 years old who received an inactivated influenza vaccine. Each CDR3 is given with its conserved first and last residue. The order of the fields is V gene, J gene, D gene, clone size, CDR3 DNA, CDR3 protein. A D gene is named only where the DNA matches it firmly. The size entry is marked missing in some rows and otherwise reads once, few, many or a size class.

TRBV12-3/TRBV12-4	TRBJ2-6	-	few	TGTGCCAGCAGCTGGGGCCAAACTGGGGCCAACGTCCTGACTTTC	CASSWGQTGANVLTF
TRBV5-1	TRBJ2-3	-	many	TGCGCCAGCAGCCGGGACCAGCCCACAGATACGCAGTATTTT	CASSRDQPTDTQYF
TRBV27	TRBJ2-1	TRBD2	many	TGTGCCAGCAGCCCTCGACTAGCGGGAGTCTATGAGCAGTTCTTC	CASSPRLAGVYEQFF
TRBV4-2	TRBJ2-5	-	-	TGTGCCAGCAGCCAAGGGCAGTCTCGGGAGACCCAGTACTTC	CASSQGQSRETQYF
TRBV7-2	TRBJ1-2	-	-	TGTGCCAGCAGCTTAGATCCAGTCCGGGTTAATGGCTACACCTTC	CASSLDPVRVNGYTF
TRBV4-2	TRBJ2-3	-	-	TGTGCCAGCAGCCAAGACGATCATAGCGGTGTGTTAAATACGCAGTATTTT	CASSQDDHSGVLNTQYF
TRBV23-1	TRBJ2-7	-	-	TGCGCCAGCAGTCGCACGACAGAATACGAGCAGTACTTC	CASSRTTEYEQYF
TRBV5-4	TRBJ2-2	TRBD1	-	TGTGCCAGCAGCGGAACGACAGGGGCGATCACCGGGGAGCTGTTTTTT	CASSGTTGAITGELFF
TRBV27	TRBJ2-1	-	many	TGTGCCAGCAGTTTCGGTTGGGTAGGGTTGAATGAGCAGTTCTTC	CASSFGWVGLNEQFF
TRBV11-2	TRBJ1-2	TRBD1	-	TGTGCCAGCAGCTTAGGGGCCGGCGTGGACAGGGGGTATGGCTACACCTTC	CASSLGAGVDRGYGYTF
TRBV28	TRBJ2-7	-	few	TGTGCCACAAAGACGGGGGTAAGGGAGCAGTACTTC	CATKTGVREQYF
TRBV20-1	TRBJ1-1	-	many	TGCAGTGCTAGAGATCCGACAGTGAACACTGAAGCTTTCTTT	CSARDPTVNTEAFF
TRBV11-2	TRBJ1-6	-	few	TGTGCCAGCAGCTTTACAGAGGGGAATTCACCCCTCCACTTT	CASSFTEGNSPLHF
TRBV5-6	TRBJ2-7	-	many	TGTGCCAGCAGCGCTTTCTCCTACGAGCAGTACTTC	CASSAFSYEQYF
TRBV7-9	TRBJ2-1	-	-	TGTGCCAGCAGCTTAGAGGTCAGGGTGTATGAGCAGTTCTTC	CASSLEVRVYEQFF
TRBV29-1	TRBJ2-1	-	many	TGCAGCGTTGACGTCTTGAGGCGCTCCTACAATGAGCAGTTCTTC	CSVDVLRRSYNEQFF
TRBV20-1	TRBJ2-3	TRBD2	many	TGCAGTGCTAGTCCAGGACTAGCGGAGCCGAATCGGGCAGATACGCAGTATTTT	CSASPGLAEPNRADTQYF
TRBV4-3	TRBJ2-3	TRBD2	many	TGCGCCAGCAGCCCCGGGGGGGCCGGGGATACGCAGTATTTT	CASSPGGAGDTQYF
TRBV24-1	TRBJ1-5	TRBD1	many	TGTGCCACCAGTGACCCGACAGGGGCTGGGAATCAGCCCCAGCATTTT	CATSDPTGAGNQPQHF
TRBV6-1	TRBJ2-5	-	few	TGTGCCAGCAGTCGGGGACCTCTGGAGGAGACCCAGTACTTC	CASSRGPLEETQYF
TRBV6-2/TRBV6-3	TRBJ2-1	TRBD2	few	TGTGCCAGCAGAGATCTAGCGGGAGCTTCCTACAATGAGCAGTTCTTC	CASRDLAGASYNEQFF
TRBV7-6	TRBJ2-5	-	-	TGTGCCAGCAGCTTGCGATGGGAGACCCAGTACTTC	CASSLRWETQYF
TRBV4-3	TRBJ2-2	TRBD1	many	TGCGCCAGCAGCCAAGATAGGGACAGGCACACCGGGGAGCTGTTTTTT	CASSQDRDRHTGELFF
TRBV12-3/TRBV12-4	TRBJ2-1	TRBD1	many	TGTGCCAGCAGTGATACAGGGGGGAGTATCGATGAGCAGTTCTTC	CASSDTGGSIDEQFF
TRBV6-1	TRBJ1-6	-	-	TGTGCCAGCAGACCACCATTCTCCTATAATTCACCCCTCCACTTT	CASRPPFSYNSPLHF
TRBV12-1	TRBJ2-1	-	-	TGTGCCAGCAGCTTTACGACAGGGGGCTACAATGAGCAGTTCTTC	CASSFTTGGYNEQFF
TRBV14	TRBJ2-6	TRBD1	-	TGTGCCAGCGGGACAGGGGTCCTGACTTTC	CASGTGVLTF
TRBV5-1	TRBJ1-4	-	many	TGCGCCAGCAACTACGGGGGGACTAATGAAAAACTGTTTTTT	CASNYGGTNEKLFF
TRBV7-2	TRBJ2-6	-	-	TGTGCCAGCAGCTTAGCAGAGTCTGGGGCCAACGTCCTGACTTTC	CASSLAESGANVLTF
TRBV7-2	TRBJ2-3	TRBD2	-	TGTGCCAGCAGCTTAGTGTGGCTAGCGGGAGCGGATACGCAGTATTTT	CASSLVWLAGADTQYF
TRBV2	TRBJ2-1	TRBD1	-	TGTGCCAGCTACCGGGACAGGGTTTACAATGAGCAGTTCTTC	CASYRDRVYNEQFF
TRBV2	TRBJ1-6	TRBD1	-	TGTGCCAGCAGCGACAGGGGTAGGTCACCCCTCCACTTT	CASSDRGRSPLHF
TRBV10-2	TRBJ1-1	-	-	TGCGCCAGCAGTGATGGGGATTGGCGAGCCACTGAAGCTTTCTTT	CASSDGDWRATEAFF
TRBV20-1	TRBJ2-2	-	-	TGCAGTGCTAGAGGTGGAACCCACACCGGGGAGCTGTTTTTT	CSARGGTHTGELFF
TRBV5-5	TRBJ2-3	-	many	TGTGCCAGCAGGCAGGACACCCCCACAGATACGCAGTATTTT	CASRQDTPTDTQYF
TRBV5-1	TRBJ2-1	-	many	TGCGCCAGCACCTCGACGGGGTGGGGTGCGAATGAGCAGTTCTTC	CASTSTGWGANEQFF
TRBV10-3	TRBJ1-1	-	-	TGTGCCATCAGTGATCCCGCGGGGAGGGCTTTCTTT	CAISDPAGRAFF
TRBV20-1	TRBJ2-3	TRBD2	few	TGCAGTGCTATGACTAGCGGGAGGGGTAACACAGATACGCAGTATTTT	CSAMTSGRGNTDTQYF
TRBV11-2	TRBJ2-1	-	-	TGTGCCAGCAACGTGGGTGTTACAGGGAACAATGAGCAGTTCTTC	CASNVGVTGNNEQFF
TRBV12-3/TRBV12-4	TRBJ1-1	-	-	TGTGCCAGCCTCTACCAGGGGCCGAACACTGAAGCTTTCTTT	CASLYQGPNTEAFF
TRBV10-3	TRBJ1-5	-	-	TGTGCCATCAGTGAGTCTGGCAGAGGCAATCAGCCCGAGCATTTT	CAISESGRGNQPEHF
TRBV6-2/TRBV6-3	TRBJ2-7	-	many	TGTGCCAGCAGCCTCAGGGGCCACGAGCAGTACTTC	CASSLRGHEQYF
TRBV20-1	TRBJ2-7	TRBD2	-	TGCAGTGGCGCACCGGGACTAGCGCTATACGAGCAGTACTTC	CSGAPGLALYEQYF
TRBV7-9	TRBJ2-1	TRBD1	-	TGTGCCAGCAGCTTAATCTTCGGACAGGGCGACAATGAGCAGTTCTTC	CASSLIFGQGDNEQFF
TRBV12-3/TRBV12-4	TRBJ2-2	TRBD2	-	TGTGCCAGCAGCCGCGGGCTAGCGGCCACCTGGGAGCTGTTTTTT	CASSRGLAATWELFF
TRBV7-9	TRBJ2-7	-	-	TGTGCCAGCAGCTCGTGGCGGCACCCGGGGCAGTACTTC	CASSSWRHPGQYF
TRBV6-1	TRBJ2-7	-	many	TGTGCCAGCACCCCTTCAGGGGACTACGAGCAGTACTTC	CASTPSGDYEQYF